This T cell receptor beta chain was identified during a study of cytomegalovirus exposure and HLA in healthy donors. The V and J ends lost 6 bases and 0 bases respectively, with 11 bases between them. This CDR3 is 14 amino acids long. Germline CDR1 reads ENHRY; CDR2 reads SYGVKD. PCR employed 60 Vbeta and 13 Jbeta primers. Using immunoSEQ multiplex PCR, the repertoire was profiled, and TCRdb retains in-frame clones only, with some absent. In the table there are 110,000 to 150,000 clones, around 78% of which are singletons. The sequence was collected from a woman between 18 and 30 years old in good health and CMV-seropositive. Material for sequencing was PBMCs. The gene calls are TRBV10-3 and TRBJ1-1, with a possible D match to TRBD1 (6 bases). CDR3 protein: CAIRGQTMNTEAFF. The CDR3 DNA follows: TGTGCCATCAGAGGACAGACGATGAACACTGAAGCTTTCTTT.